The TCR beta chain under discussion was sequenced for a study of identical twins. TCRdb independently ran MiXCR on the 5' RACE reads; one entry per CDR3 protein. The sample yields approximately 530,000 distinct CDR3 sequences, around 24% seen once. The V gene lost 8 bases and the J gene lost 6 bases, with 14 bases spanning the gap. The CDR3 contains 13 residues. CDR1 is LNHDA and CDR2 is SQIVND in the germline V gene (reference sequence). The sample was also reused in another study, on yellow fever vaccine responses in identical twins.

This receptor was taken from a woman aged 18-35 years in good health. Sample: CD4+ T cells sorted from blood. The V call is TRBV19, the J call TRBJ2-4; D possibly corresponds to TRBD1 (6 bases). This CDR3 reads CASERTDLNIQYF. CDR3 bases: TGTGCCAGTGAACGGACAGACCTAAACATTCAGTACTTC.